This T cell receptor (beta chain) was recorded in a study of blood T cells in healthy people across ages. The second PCR ran 7 to 11 cycles with a sample-barcoded 5' primer and J-beta primers. TCRdb re-analysed the 5' RACE reads in MiXCR, keeping a single row per CDR3 protein. The table has 1.5 million to 2 million distinct CDR3 sequences, 49% seen once; the top ten hold more than 2%. CDR1 is LGHNA, CDR2 YSLEER, per germline. The CDR3 consists of 14 residues. Deletions cut 1 base from V and 4 bases from J, with 9 bases between. The V and J genes are TRBV4-3 and TRBJ2-3; D tentatively reads TRBD1 or TRBD2 (5 bases each). The TCR was taken from a woman aged 40 to 55 in good health. The sample taken for sequencing was blood. The CDR3 region has the DNA TGCGCCAGCAGCCAAGGTATGGGGGCAGATACGCAGTATTTT. This encodes CASSQGMGADTQYF.